These 8 T cell receptor beta chains originate from one sample sequenced in a study of long-term antiretroviral therapy in people with HIV. Survey-level immunoSEQ v3.0 assays were run. Data came from immunoSEQ multiplex PCR; TCRdb stores just in-frame clones and leaves some out. The table includes around 29,000 clones, nearly 90% detected once. The source material was unsorted PBMCs, sampled 1.1 years after starting antiretroviral therapy. Receptor source: a man aged 18 to 29 with HIV.

The CDR3 DNA reads as TGTGCCAGCAGCCTAAATGAAGGGGAGGCGGACACTGAAGCTTTCTTT. Its protein product is CASSLNEGEADTEAFF. The V call is TRBV13, the J call TRBJ1-1; D is possibly TRBD1 (5 bases). The CDR3 extends over 16 amino acids. Germline assignment: CDR1 PRHDT and CDR2 FYEKMQ (reference sequence). Trimming left V 5 bases short and J 3 bases short, with 19 bases between. The variable domain in full, completed from reference TRBV13 and TRBJ1-1, reads AAGVIQSPRHLIKEKRETATLKCYPIPRHDTVYWYQQGPGQDPQFLISFYEKMQSDKGSIPDRFSAQQFSDYHSELNMSSLELGDSALYFCASSLNEGEADTEAFFGQGTRLTVV.

The rearrangement links TRBV7-9 to TRBJ2-7; D gene unclear. Trimming shortened V by 3 bases and J by 0 bases, and 12 bases separated the two germline ends. The CDR3 is 15 amino acids. Per germline, CDR1 SEHNR and CDR2 FQNEAQ (reference sequence). The CDR3 DNA reads as TGTGCCAGCAGCTTCGGTCCGGAGTCCTCCTACGAGCAGTACTTC. The encoded protein is CASSFGPESSYEQYF.

The J gene is TRBJ2-5, the V gene TRBV19, with a possible D match to TRBD1 (5 bases). Looked up from germline, CDR1 is LNHDA and CDR2 is SQIVND (reference sequence). Trimming left V 4 bases short and J 1 base short, with 10 bases between. This CDR3 region has 14 residues. CDR3 amino acids: CASSKPGPQETQYF. CDR3 bases: TGTGCCAGTAGTAAGCCAGGGCCCCAAGAGACCCAGTACTTC.

The V call is TRBV6-6, the J call TRBJ2-1, with 12 bases matching TRBD2. This CDR3 has 15 residues. The trim removed 5 bases at V and 8 bases at J, leaving 7 bases unmatched. From germline, CDR1 is MNHNY and CDR2 SVGAGI (reference sequence). CDR3 region: CASSLAGGLGDEQFF. For the CDR3, the DNA is TGTGCCAGCAGTCTAGCGGGGGGGCTGGGGGATGAGCAGTTCTTC.

This chain uses TRBV6-5 with TRBJ1-2; the D is unclear. This CDR3 has 14 amino acids. V was shortened by 4 bases and J by 2 bases, with 11 bases between the two germline ends. Germline V lookup: CDR1 MNHEY, CDR2 SVGAGI. The CDR3 here is CASSLSVGNYGYTF. DNA of the CDR3: TGTGCCAGCAGTTTGTCCGTAGGAAACTATGGCTACACCTTC.

V gene TRBV11-2 combines with J gene TRBJ2-7; TRBD2 aligns across 7 bases. Germline lookup yields CDR1 SGHAT and CDR2 FQNNGV. Trimming cost V 5 bases and J 5 bases; bases outside gene matches: 9. This CDR3 spans 14 amino acids. CDR3 DNA sequence: TGTGCCAGCAGCCCCGGGGGGTTCCTGGACGAGCAGTACTTC. As protein: CASSPGGFLDEQYF.

This chain links TRBV4-2 with TRBJ2-7; no clear D. Germline lookup yields CDR1 LGHNA and CDR2 YNFKEQ. The CDR3 length is 17 residues. Trimming left V 1 base short and J 0 bases short, with 16 bases between. CDR3 in amino acids: CASSQVSRTANSYEQYF. The CDR3 region has the DNA TGTGCCAGCAGCCAAGTATCCAGGACGGCGAACTCCTACGAGCAGTACTTC.

J is TRBJ2-7 and V is TRBV7-2; D is perhaps TRBD1 or TRBD2 (7 bases each). Germline V gene lookup returns CDR1 SGHTA and CDR2 FQGNSA. V was trimmed by 6 bases and J by 3 bases, leaving 21 bases between them. This CDR3 is 16 amino acids long. The CDR3: CASSPNQGGRRYEQYF. CDR3 nucleotides: TGTGCCAGCAGTCCAAACCAGGGGGGGAGGCGCTACGAGCAGTACTTC.